This T cell receptor beta chain is drawn from a study of neurological immune-mediated disorders. With 10-nucleotide random UMIs included, cDNA was synthesized by 5'RACE. TCRdb recomputed calls from the 5' RACE reads with MiXCR, one row per CDR3 protein. The repertoire holds under 70,000 distinct CDR3 sequences, with about 3.4% as singletons. This clonotype has ten or more counts. Its antigen is undetermined. The CDR3 is made up of 14 amino acids. The germline V and J ends were trimmed by 2 bases and 0 bases, with 6 bases remaining between them. General study findings and limits: No CDR3 amino acid sequences were shared by expanded clones across subjects, suggesting private repertoires in all groups. There was no clinical or MRI feature that showed an association with the multiple sclerosis repertoire cluster. One cluster of related CDR3 sequences contained, by phylogenetic grouping, the repertoires of 18 of 34 multiple sclerosis patients and formed a possible signature.

This TCR was recovered from a woman aged 60-75 years with multiple sclerosis. The chain employs TRBV12-3 or TRBV12-4 and TRBJ2-3; D gene unclear. Input material: PBMCs. The CDR3 DNA reads TGTGCCAGCAGTTTATCGGCCAGCACAGATACGCAGTATTTT. This sequence encodes CASSLSASTDTQYF.